The clone carrying this T cell receptor beta chain occurred a few times. The antigen is unknown. This may stem from a read error, because a much larger clone lies one nucleotide away. Unique-molecular-identifier-tagged TCR beta cDNA libraries were used. It was from roughly 1.1 to 9.2 million T cells that about 500,000 cDNA molecules came. TCRdb passed the PCR reads through MiXCR, listing each CDR3 protein once. The sample includes about 260,000 distinct CDR3 sequences, about 38% of them seen just once. The data were taken from a study of post-analysis software for immune sequencing data. About the study: Patients had relapsing-remitting, secondary progressive or progressive-relapsing multiple sclerosis; some lacked subtype. Study observations and caveats: Elevated frequency relative to controls characterized four or five TRBV segments in patients, TRBV5-6, TRBV5-1 and TRBV20-1 among them. Patients with multiple sclerosis recorded significantly lower normalized Chao1 diversity than controls, the study found.

The germline V gene encodes CDR1 LGHNA and CDR2 YNFKEQ. The CDR3 is made up of 14 amino acids. V lost 1 base and J 9 bases, leaving 13 bases between the germline ends. This TCR was recovered from a girl aged 10-17 years with multiple sclerosis. Sequencing was carried out using blood. This chain joins TRBV4-2 and TRBJ2-1; D tentatively reads TRBD1 or TRBD2 (5 bases each). CDR3 coding DNA: TGTGCCAGCAGCCAAGTAGGGGCAGGGAGTGAGCAGTTCTTC. This encodes CASSQVGAGSEQFF.